Sequencing of this TCR beta chain was carried out in a study of regulatory T cells in long-lasting Graves disease (dated by TCRdb to about 2021). As for the study more broadly: In the newly diagnosed Graves' disease group, patients had been taking antithyroid drugs for less than 3 months. This study used TCR sequencing and RNA sequencing of peripheral blood to compare persistent Graves' disease patients against newly diagnosed Graves' disease patients. A total of approximately 35 samples underwent TCR sequencing: about 13 from persistent and around 20 from newly diagnosed Graves' disease patients. The study was registered as a clinical trial and conducted in China. Overall study outcomes, separate from this receptor: Only the TCR beta chain was sequenced and analyzed. The authors acknowledged the small sample size as a limitation that may reduce accuracy. Compared with newly diagnosed patients, patients with persistent Graves' disease had lower TCR Shannon entropy and fewer highly expanded clones, which suggests clonal expansion. Persistent patients shared more public clonotypes among themselves (around 3,000) than newly diagnosed patients did (more than 950). Only peripheral blood was studied, because thyroid tissue, the primary lesion, was inaccessible.

The meaning of the sample's time point label: newly diagnosed GD, antithyroid drugs for less than 3 months. For both TCR sequencing and RNA sequencing, RNA was extracted from PBMCs in TRIzol. Graves' disease was diagnosed according to American Thyroid Association guidelines. The patients came from an endocrinology department in Xi'an, China. From each patient, around 8.3 milliliters of peripheral blood was collected into an EDTA anticoagulant tube. Ficoll Paque Plus density gradient separation was used to isolate PBMCs, and no further T cell sorting was done. RNA quality was checked with an Agilent 2100 Bioanalyzer and agarose gel, and concentration with a NanoDrop 2000. Worth noting for this clonotype: It lacks a known antigen. No base-level quality is on record; no much larger clone is a single base apart.

The library was obtained by multiplex PCR. The reads were generated on an Illumina HiSeq 4000. TCR beta libraries were built with iRepertoire HTBI primers and Arm-PCR amplification of CDR3 regions. Before sequencing, the PCR products underwent gel purification. In the source study's methods: Across samples, about 63 TRBV and 14 TRBJ segments were identified and used for gene usage analysis of CDR3 amino acid clonotypes. COPE and FqMerger were used to merge filtered high-quality paired reads into contigs. Contigs were aligned with BLAST to IMGT TRBV, TRBD and TRBJ reference genes, and CDR3 was defined per IMGT. Any clonotype with a frequency above 0.1% was classified as a highly expanded clone. Repertoire diversity was measured by Shannon entropy, and V-J evenness by the Gini coefficient. A clonotype was considered public if more than one individual shared it. TCRdb trimmed the raw reads at Q25, called clones with MiXCR and kept productive beta chains. Entries are consolidated by CDR3 protein sequence, retaining the most common genes and DNA. TCRdb assigned the V and J calls; the authors' analysis was not used. Here the sample has more than 300,000 distinct CDR3 sequences; 15% to 20% occur a single time. Around 21% of the sample belongs to the ten largest clones.

This sample also appeared in a second study, on T cells in Graves' hyperthyroidism and ophthalmopathy. From that second study: Graves' hyperthyroidism was defined as stable when no progression to ophthalmopathy occurred over 18 months of follow-up. Hyperthyroidism patients were aged 18 to 65 years and newly diagnosed, with disease duration of less than 2 months. Patients with uncontrolled infections, other autoimmune diseases, pregnancy or lactation were excluded. Diagnoses relied on clinical symptoms, serum thyroxine and TRAb, thyroid ultrasound and orbital computed tomography. For the first round of RT-PCR on the TCR CDR3, the HTBI primer set was used together with the Qiagen OneStep RT-PCR kit. Most expanded thyroid clonotypes (frequency above 0.001) were also detected in blood, suggesting blood repertoires may reflect thyroid immune responses. Ophthalmopathy was separated from stable hyperthyroidism by a 13 V-J signature model, with 87.88% sensitivity and roughly 81% specificity obtained in cross-validation and 80%/75% obtained in testing. In validation, the model predicted progression to ophthalmopathy with approximately 71% sensitivity and approximately 72% specificity, a median of about 6.7 months before onset. To identify TCR V-J signatures that set the groups apart, the researchers used a discovery cohort of more than 95 patients, made up of 40 to 45 with Graves' ophthalmopathy and 57 with stable Graves' hyperthyroidism. An independent validation cohort of about 19 hyperthyroidism patients and about 16 patients who later progressed to ophthalmopathy tested prospective prediction of ophthalmopathy. The 75 to 100 discovery patients were divided at random into training and test sets in a 7:3 ratio. In addition, the study compared T-cell repertoires in thyroid tissue and in blood from roughly six Graves' hyperthyroidism patients. Once sampling was done, hyperthyroidism patients were given methimazole at a starting dose of 30 mg daily, whereas ophthalmopathy patients were given high-dose intravenous methylprednisolone. The libraries were constructed in a second round of multiplex PCR and then size-selected and purified. Sequencing of the libraries was done on an Illumina HiSeq2000 using paired-end 100 bp reads. SOAPnuke was used to process the raw data, with reads discarded if the reads contained adapters or uncalled bases, had a mean Phred below 15, or lacked an exact constant-primer or identifier match. High-quality paired reads were merged using COPE v1.2.5, and each unique nucleotide sequence was defined as a clonotype. Clonotypes were aligned to IMGT TRBV, TRBD and TRBJ reference segments using MiTCR v1.1. The analysis included only V-J combinations with a frequency above 0.0001, which together covered roughly 99% of the repertoires. The TCS score was defined as F50 (clonal expansion) divided by E x V (chaos), with BLOSUM62-based TCRdist calculated between CDR3 peptides within each V-J. Welch's t-statistics and random forest reduced fewer than 550 V-J features to 10 to 15, which were used in a naive Bayes classifier (R e1071). No statistical method was used to set the sample size in advance, and investigators knew the group allocation. According to the paper, TCR Vbeta CDR3 sequencing was carried out on 135 peripheral blood samples, which came from approximately 43 ophthalmopathy, some 73 hyperthyroidism and approximately 17 progressor patients.

The specimen was peripheral blood mononuclear cells (PBMCs), collected at new diagnosis, from a patient treated with antithyroid drugs. The receptor was derived from a woman aged 18-29 years with Graves disease. Donor details come from another sample of the same person, matched by shared clones.

The CDR3 here reads CSARDEIAGTTDTQYF. The DNA sequence is given as TGCAGTGCTAGAGATGAAATAGCGGGGACCACAGATACGCAGTATTTT. The chain was built from TRBV20-1 and TRBJ2-3; TRBD2 aligns with 8 central bases. Measured from the cysteine to the phenylalanine, the CDR3 is 16 residues long. Left in the record is the CDR3 DNA by itself, 48 bases read in frame from the first base. V is pruned by 0 bases and J by 2 bases, leaving 7 bases of the junction without a gene match. The germline V gene (reference sequence) sets CDR1 to DFQATT and CDR2 to SNEGSKA.